The clone carrying this T cell receptor (beta chain) was seen more than once but under ten times. Its antigen is unknown. Time point described: newly diagnosed GD, antithyroid drugs for less than 3 months. Generation of the TCR library employed RNA extracted from PBMCs. V dropped 8 bases and J dropped 10 bases, with 9 bases sitting between them. Germline assignment: CDR1 SGHAT and CDR2 FQNNGV. This CDR3 has 10 residues. Researchers made TCR beta libraries by using iRepertoire HTBI primers and running Arm-PCR on CDR3 regions. Original processing notes: Detected in the samples were around 59 TRBV and under 15 TRBJ segments. TCRdb reprocessed the multiplex PCR reads with MiXCR, giving one entry per CDR3 protein. Here the V and J calls rest on TCRdb's processing, not on the authors' analysis. Of roughly 610,000 distinct CDR3 sequences in the sample, about 16% were seen once. This sample is part of a study of regulatory T cells in long-lasting Graves disease. Points from the study as a whole: Persistent disease showed a preference for TRBV28, TRBJ1-2 and TRBJ2-5.

This same sample was also taken into another study, of T cells in Graves' hyperthyroidism and ophthalmopathy. As reported in that work: HTBI primers were the set used in a first-round RT-PCR of the TCR CDR3.

The clonotype comes from a man aged 18 to 30 with Graves disease. The chain carries TRBV11-2 and TRBJ2-1; perhaps D is TRBD1 or TRBD2 (5 bases each). Sequenced here: peripheral blood mononuclear cells (PBMCs), sampled at new diagnosis, from a patient treated with antithyroid drugs. DNA for the CDR3: TGTGCCAGCGGCCGGGGCGAGCAGTTCTTC. Protein: CASGRGEQFF.